Following are 14 T cell receptor beta chains from one sample sequenced in a study of blood T cell repertoires in COVID-19. Sequencing used immunoSEQ multiplex PCR; TCRdb keeps in-frame clones, though not all of them. Among roughly 380,000 clones listed, more than 85% were seen once. Specimen: PBMCs or T cells enriched from blood (not recorded which). The receptor set was obtained from a woman in her thirties who had recovered from COVID-19.

The chain combines TRBV13 with TRBJ2-7; D uncertain. Germline loops: CDR1 PRHDT, CDR2 FYEKMQ (reference sequence). The CDR3 consists of 14 residues. Trimming took 3 bases from V and 3 from J, leaving 12 bases between them. CDR3 sequence (DNA): TGTGCCAGCAGCTTCCGGCAGACACGCTACGAGCAGTACTTC. Protein product: CASSFRQTRYEQYF.

This chain connects TRBV15 to TRBJ2-3; TRBD1 agrees at 9 bases. CDR1 is LNHNV and CDR2 is YYDKDF in the germline V gene (reference sequence). This CDR3 is 17 amino acids long. V dropped 3 bases and J dropped 3; count of bases not matched to a gene: 10. The CDR3 is CATSSTIRDRVTDTQYF. Written as DNA, the CDR3 is TGTGCCACCAGCAGTACAATCCGGGACAGGGTGACAGATACGCAGTATTTT.

The chain joins TRBV14 to TRBJ2-1; D not certain. Trimming pared 4 bases from V and 1 base from J, leaving 8 bases between. The germline V gene has CDR1 SGHDN and CDR2 FVKESK. The CDR3 extends over 14 amino acids. The CDR3 region has the DNA TGTGCCAGCAGCCGTCTACTTTCCTACAATGAGCAGTTCTTC. Amino acids: CASSRLLSYNEQFF.

This clone was recorded a few times. This chain uses TRBV6-1 with TRBJ1-5; 7 bases line up with TRBD1. V trimming: 0 bases; J trimming: 6 bases; junction bases outside the gene matches: 5. This CDR3 comprises 15 residues. Germline CDR1 reads MNHNS; CDR2 reads SASEGT. The CDR3 spells CASSEANRGGQPQHF. As DNA, the CDR3 is TGTGCCAGCAGTGAAGCAAACAGGGGCGGTCAGCCCCAGCATTTT.

This chain connects TRBV7-3 to TRBJ2-5, with a tentative D call TRBD1 (6 bases). The V gene's germline CDR1 is SGHTA and CDR2 FQGTGA. With 5 bases removed from V and 0 bases from J, the gap between germline ends came to 13 bases. There are 15 residues in the CDR3. The CDR3 coding sequence is TGTGCCAGCAGCCCAGGACAGTTGTACCAAGAGACCCAGTACTTC. It specifies CASSPGQLYQETQYF.

This chain joins TRBV19 and TRBJ1-1; D gene ambiguous. The CDR3 has 14 amino acids. V dropped 3 bases and J dropped 1 base, with 9 bases sitting between them. Germline assignment: CDR1 LNHDA and CDR2 SQIVND (reference sequence). Here the CDR3 DNA reads TGTGCCAGTAGTATTCGGGTGACGAACACTGAAGCTTTCTTT. Translating it yields CASSIRVTNTEAFF. Variable domain in full (rest from reference TRBV19 and TRBJ1-1): DGGITQSPKYLFRKEGQNVTLSCEQNLNHDAMYWYRQDPGQGLRLIYYSQIVNDFQKGDIAEGYSVSREKKESFPLTVTSAQKNPTAFYLCASSIRVTNTEAFFGQGTRLTVV.

The gene calls are TRBV18 and TRBJ2-5; perhaps TRBD1 as D (6 bases). V lost 3 bases and J lost 3, with 14 bases in between. The CDR3 runs 15 residues. Germline V lookup: CDR1 KGHSH, CDR2 LQKENI. The CDR3 loop is CASSPPQTGKETQYF. CDR3 in DNA: TGTGCCAGCTCACCTCCTCAAACAGGGAAAGAGACCCAGTACTTC.

The V and J genes are TRBV28 and TRBJ1-1; D is unresolved. The CDR3 totals 13 residues. Per the germline V gene, CDR1 is MDHEN and CDR2 is SYDVKM. The V and J ends lost 6 bases and 0 bases respectively, with 8 bases between them. This CDR3 is CASRPYLNTEAFF. The CDR3 DNA reads TGTGCCAGCAGGCCTTACTTGAACACTGAAGCTTTCTTT.

The rearrangement links TRBV6-4 to TRBJ1-6, with D unresolved. Between the trimmed V and J ends, which lost 0 bases and 7 bases, there was a span of 10 bases. CDR1 and CDR2 from the germline V gene are MRHNA and SNTAGT. The CDR3 totals 15 residues. The CDR3 DNA sequence: TGTGCCAGCAGTGACTCGAACAGAAGAAATTCACCCCTCCACTTT. It encodes CASSDSNRRNSPLHF.

The chain combines TRBV19 with TRBJ2-7; TRBD2 matches at 8 bases. The germline V gene has CDR1 LNHDA and CDR2 SQIVND (reference sequence). There are 15 residues in the CDR3. The V gene end was trimmed by 4 bases and the J gene end by 3 bases; junction bases not matched to a gene: 8. CDR3 sequence reads: CASSKGTGTSYEQYF. CDR3 coding DNA: TGTGCCAGTAGTAAGGGGACCGGGACTAGCTACGAGCAGTACTTC.

The rearrangement links TRBV15 to TRBJ1-2, with 8 bases aligning to TRBD1. V lost 1 base to trimming and J lost 7 bases; unmatched junction nucleotides: 8. The germline V gene encodes CDR1 LNHNV and CDR2 YYDKDF (reference sequence). The CDR3 runs 15 residues. CDR3 sequence reads: CATSRVRQGAGGYTF. CDR3 nucleotide sequence: TGTGCCACCAGCAGAGTAAGGCAGGGGGCGGGTGGCTACACCTTC.

The CDR3 loop reads CASSLGSGNYGYTF. CDR3 bases: TGTGCCAGCAGCTTAGGTTCCGGGAACTATGGCTACACCTTC. The rearrangement joins TRBV7-9 to TRBJ1-2; D unclear. The V end was cut by 1 base, the J end by 2 bases, with 8 bases between. There are 14 residues in the CDR3. Germline CDR1 SEHNR, CDR2 FQNEAQ (reference sequence).

The rearrangement uses TRBV29-1 and TRBJ2-3; D is undetermined. Trimming stripped 4 bases from V and 1 base from J, with 9 bases between. Germline CDR1 is SQVTM and CDR2 is ANQGSEA. The CDR3 sequence is 13 residues long. CDR3 sequence: CSVVITGTDTQYF. DNA of the CDR3: TGCAGCGTTGTAATCACTGGCACAGATACGCAGTATTTT.

CDR3 in DNA: TGTGCCAGCAGTGAAGCTACGTGGACAGGGAGCAATCAGCCCCAGCATTTT. This translates into CASSEATWTGSNQPQHF. The chain recombines TRBV6-1 with TRBJ1-5, with 8 nucleotides matching TRBD1. The CDR3 contains 17 residues. The germline V gene has CDR1 MNHNS and CDR2 SASEGT. The ends lost 0 bases at V and 1 base at J; junction bases unmatched: 5.